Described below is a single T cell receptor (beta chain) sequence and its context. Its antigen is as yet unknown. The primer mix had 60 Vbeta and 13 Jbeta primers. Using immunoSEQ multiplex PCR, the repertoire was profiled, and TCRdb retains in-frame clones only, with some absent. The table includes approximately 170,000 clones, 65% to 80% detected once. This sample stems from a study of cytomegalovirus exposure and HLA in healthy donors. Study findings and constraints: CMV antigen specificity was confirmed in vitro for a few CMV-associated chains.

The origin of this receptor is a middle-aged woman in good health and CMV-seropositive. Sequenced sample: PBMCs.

CDR3 sequence reads: CASKQGGSEKLFF. The CDR3 nucleotides are TGTGCCAGCAAACAGGGGGGGAGTGAAAAACTGTTTTTT. The J gene is TRBJ1-4, the V gene TRBV6-6; 8 bases fit TRBD1. V was clipped by 7 bases and J by 7 bases; unmatched bases: 5. CDR1 and CDR2 (germline): MNHNY, SVGAGI (reference sequence). There are 13 residues in the CDR3.